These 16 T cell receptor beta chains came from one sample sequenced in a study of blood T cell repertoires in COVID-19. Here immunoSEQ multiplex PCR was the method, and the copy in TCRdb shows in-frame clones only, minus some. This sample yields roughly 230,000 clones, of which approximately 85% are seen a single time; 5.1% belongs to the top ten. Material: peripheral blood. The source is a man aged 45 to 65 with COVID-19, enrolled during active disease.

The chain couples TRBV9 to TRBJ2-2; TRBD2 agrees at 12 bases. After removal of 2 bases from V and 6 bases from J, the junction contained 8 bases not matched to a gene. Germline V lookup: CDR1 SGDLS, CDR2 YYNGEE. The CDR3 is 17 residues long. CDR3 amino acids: CASSVLTSGGFSGELFF. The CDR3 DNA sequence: TGTGCCAGCAGCGTGTTGACTAGCGGGGGTTTTTCCGGGGAGCTGTTTTTT.

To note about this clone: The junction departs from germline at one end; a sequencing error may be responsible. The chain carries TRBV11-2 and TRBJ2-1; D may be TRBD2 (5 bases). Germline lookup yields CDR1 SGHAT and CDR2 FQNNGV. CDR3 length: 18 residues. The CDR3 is CASSLESFGKYRYHKQFF. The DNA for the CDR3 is TGTGCCAGCAGCCTAGAGTCATTCGGGAAATACCGTTACCACAAGCAGTTCTTC.

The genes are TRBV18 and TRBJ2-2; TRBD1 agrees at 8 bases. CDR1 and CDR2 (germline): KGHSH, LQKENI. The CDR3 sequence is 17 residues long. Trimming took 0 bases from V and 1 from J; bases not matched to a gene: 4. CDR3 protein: CASSPPWGTGNTGELFF. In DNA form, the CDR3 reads TGTGCCAGCTCACCACCATGGGGGACAGGGAACACCGGGGAGCTGTTTTTT.

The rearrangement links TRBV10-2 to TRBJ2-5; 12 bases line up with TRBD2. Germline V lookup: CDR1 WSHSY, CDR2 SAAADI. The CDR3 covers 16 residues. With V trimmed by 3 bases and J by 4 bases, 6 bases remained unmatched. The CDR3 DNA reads TGCGCCAGCAGTGATTGGCTAGCGGGGGGGCGAGAGACCCAGTACTTC. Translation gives CASSDWLAGGRETQYF.

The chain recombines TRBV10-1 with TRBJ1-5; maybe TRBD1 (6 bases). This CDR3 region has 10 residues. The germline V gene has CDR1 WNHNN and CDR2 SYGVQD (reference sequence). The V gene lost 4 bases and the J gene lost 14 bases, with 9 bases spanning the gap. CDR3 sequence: CASSGGGEHF. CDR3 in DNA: TGCGCCAGCAGTGGAGGGGGTGAGCATTTT.

The DNA for the CDR3 is TGTGCCAGCAGCTTGGGGGGAAACACCGGGGAGCTGTTTTTT. It encodes CASSLGGNTGELFF. The rearrangement uses TRBV7-9 and TRBJ2-2, with TRBD2 as a possible D gene (6 bases). The germline gives CDR1 SEHNR, CDR2 FQNEAQ (reference sequence). Trimming shortened V by 3 bases and J by 2 bases, and 7 bases separated the two germline ends. There are 14 residues in the CDR3.

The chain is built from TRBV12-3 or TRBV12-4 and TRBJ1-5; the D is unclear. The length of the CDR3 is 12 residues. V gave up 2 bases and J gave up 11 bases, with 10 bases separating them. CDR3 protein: CASSLSQVTQHF. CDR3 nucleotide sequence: TGTGCCAGCAGTTTATCCCAGGTCACCCAGCATTTT.

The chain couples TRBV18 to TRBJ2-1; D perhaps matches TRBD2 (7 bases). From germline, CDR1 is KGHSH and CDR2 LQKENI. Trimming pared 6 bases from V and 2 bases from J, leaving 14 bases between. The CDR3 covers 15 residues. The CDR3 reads CASSHGGDTYNEQFF. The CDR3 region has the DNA TGTGCCAGCTCCCATGGGGGGGACACCTACAATGAGCAGTTCTTC. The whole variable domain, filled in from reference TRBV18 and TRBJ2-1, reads NAGVMQNPRHLVRRRGQEARLRCSPMKGHSHVYWYRQLPEEGLKFMVYLQKENIIDESGMPKERFSAEFPKEGPSILRIQQVVRGDSAAYFCASSHGGDTYNEQFFGPGTRLTVL.

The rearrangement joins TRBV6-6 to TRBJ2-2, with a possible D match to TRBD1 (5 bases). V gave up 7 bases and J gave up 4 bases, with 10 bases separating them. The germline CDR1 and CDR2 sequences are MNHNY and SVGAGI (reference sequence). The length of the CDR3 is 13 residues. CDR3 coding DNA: TGTGCCAGCAATGACAGAGCCACCGGGGAGCTGTTTTTT. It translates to CASNDRATGELFF.

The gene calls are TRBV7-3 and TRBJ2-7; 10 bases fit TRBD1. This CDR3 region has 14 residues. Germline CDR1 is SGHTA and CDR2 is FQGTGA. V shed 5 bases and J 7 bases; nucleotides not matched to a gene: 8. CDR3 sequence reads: CASSPDRGRGEQYF. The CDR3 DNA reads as TGTGCCAGCAGCCCCGACAGGGGGCGAGGAGAGCAGTACTTC.

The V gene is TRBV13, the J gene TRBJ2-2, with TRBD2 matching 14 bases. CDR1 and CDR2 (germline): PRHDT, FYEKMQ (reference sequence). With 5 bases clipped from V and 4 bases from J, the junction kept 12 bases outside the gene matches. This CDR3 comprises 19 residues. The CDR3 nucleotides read TGTGCCAGCAGCCCCGGACTAGCGGGGGGAGCGCGTCGCACCGGGGAGCTGTTTTTT. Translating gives CASSPGLAGGARRTGELFF. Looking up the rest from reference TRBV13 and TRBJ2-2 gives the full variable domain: AAGVIQSPRHLIKEKRETATLKCYPIPRHDTVYWYQQGPGQDPQFLISFYEKMQSDKGSIPDRFSAQQFSDYHSELNMSSLELGDSALYFCASSPGLAGGARRTGELFFGEGSRLTVL.

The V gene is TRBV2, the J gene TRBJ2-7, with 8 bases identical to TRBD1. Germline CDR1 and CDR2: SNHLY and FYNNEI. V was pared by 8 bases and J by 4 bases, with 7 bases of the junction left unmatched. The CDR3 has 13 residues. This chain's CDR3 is CASGQGNPYEQYF. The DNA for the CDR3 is TGTGCCAGCGGACAGGGCAATCCTTACGAGCAGTACTTC.

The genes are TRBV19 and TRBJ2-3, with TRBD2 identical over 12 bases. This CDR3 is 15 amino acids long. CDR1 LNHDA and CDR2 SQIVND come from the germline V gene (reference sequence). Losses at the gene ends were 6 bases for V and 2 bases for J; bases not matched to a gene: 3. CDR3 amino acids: CASSLAGGLTDTQYF. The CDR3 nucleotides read TGTGCCAGTAGCCTAGCGGGGGGGCTCACAGATACGCAGTATTTT.

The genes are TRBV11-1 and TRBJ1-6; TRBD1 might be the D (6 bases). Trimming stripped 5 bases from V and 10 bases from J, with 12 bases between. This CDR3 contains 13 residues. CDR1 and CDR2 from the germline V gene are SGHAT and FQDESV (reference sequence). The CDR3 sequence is CASSDWDTSPLHF. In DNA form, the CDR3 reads TGTGCCAGCAGCGACTGGGACACCTCACCCCTCCACTTT.

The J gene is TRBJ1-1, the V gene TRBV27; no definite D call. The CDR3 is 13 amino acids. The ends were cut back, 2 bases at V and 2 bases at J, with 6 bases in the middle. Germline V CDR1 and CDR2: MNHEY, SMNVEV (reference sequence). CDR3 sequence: CASSLSLNTEAFF. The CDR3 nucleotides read TGTGCCAGCAGTTTAAGCTTAAACACTGAAGCTTTCTTT.

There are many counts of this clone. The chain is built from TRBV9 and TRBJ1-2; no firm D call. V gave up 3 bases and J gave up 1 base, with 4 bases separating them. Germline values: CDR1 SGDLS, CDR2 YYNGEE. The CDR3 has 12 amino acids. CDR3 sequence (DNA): TGTGCCAGCAGCGCGAGTAACTATGGCTACACCTTC. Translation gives CASSASNYGYTF.